This passage covers 16 T cell receptor beta chains from one sample sequenced in a study of cytomegalovirus exposure and HLA in healthy donors. PCR employed 60 Vbeta and 13 Jbeta primers. Profiling relied on immunoSEQ multiplex PCR, and the TCRdb table lists in-frame clones only, not all of them. The sample holds approximately 100,000 clones. The sequenced sample was PBMCs. Every receptor here comes from a man in his forties or fifties in good health and CMV-seronegative.

CDR3 sequence reads: CASKGPVPPNEQYF. The CDR3 DNA follows: TGTGCCAGTAAGGGGCCAGTGCCCCCCAACGAGCAGTACTTC. The V gene is TRBV19, the J gene TRBJ2-7, with a tentative D call TRBD1 (5 bases). This CDR3 spans 14 amino acids. Germline lookup yields CDR1 LNHDA and CDR2 SQIVND (reference sequence). Trimming removed 7 bases from V and 5 bases from J, with 18 bases in between. The whole variable domain, remainder taken from reference TRBV19 and TRBJ2-7, is DGGITQSPKYLFRKEGQNVTLSCEQNLNHDAMYWYRQDPGQGLRLIYYSQIVNDFQKGDIAEGYSVSREKKESFPLTVTSAQKNPTAFYLCASKGPVPPNEQYFGPGTRLTVT.

The chain has TRBV4-1 and TRBJ2-5; 7 positions agree with TRBD2. V lost 1 base, J lost 4 bases, and 6 bases stayed unmatched. Germline V gene lookup returns CDR1 MGHRA and CDR2 YSYEKL. The CDR3 is 15 amino acids. The CDR3: CASSQVRGSAETQYF. CDR3 nucleotide sequence: TGCGCCAGCAGCCAAGTGCGGGGGTCCGCAGAGACCCAGTACTTC.

V and J are TRBV9 and TRBJ2-7, with 10 bases identical to TRBD1. Germline V CDR1 and CDR2: SGDLS, YYNGEE. The CDR3 is 14 residues long. Losses at the gene ends were 0 bases for V and 5 bases for J; bases not matched to a gene: 2. CDR3 residues: CASSVGQGANEQYF. In nucleotides, the CDR3 is TGTGCCAGCAGCGTAGGACAGGGGGCTAACGAGCAGTACTTC.

The chain links TRBV7-9 to TRBJ2-2; no reliable D call. V lost 2 bases, J lost 3 bases, and 7 bases lay in between. The CDR3 has 14 residues. CDR1 is SEHNR, CDR2 FQNEAQ, per germline (reference sequence). CDR3 protein: CASSLNRDTGELFF. The CDR3 DNA follows: TGTGCCAGCAGCTTAAACAGAGACACCGGGGAGCTGTTTTTT.

The rearrangement joins TRBV6-5 to TRBJ2-1, with 8 bases lining up with TRBD2. The V gene end was trimmed by 0 bases and the J gene end by 1 base; junction bases not matched to a gene: 2. The germline gives CDR1 MNHEY, CDR2 SVGAGI. There are 16 residues in the CDR3. CDR3 coding DNA: TGTGCCAGCAGTTACTCTAGCGGGATTTCCTACAATGAGCAGTTCTTC. Its translation is CASSYSSGISYNEQFF.

The V and J genes are TRBV11-3 and TRBJ2-7; the match to TRBD2 covers 10 bases. From germline, CDR1 is SGHNT and CDR2 YENEEA. The V and J ends lost 1 base and 2 bases, in that order; junction bases with no gene match: 5. The CDR3 runs to 16 residues. CDR3 loop: CASSLGTSGLAYEQYF. CDR3 DNA: TGTGCCAGCAGCTTAGGGACTAGCGGTCTCGCCTACGAGCAGTACTTC.

This chain links TRBV9 with TRBJ2-3; 9 bases map to TRBD1. Germline CDR1 SGDLS, CDR2 YYNGEE. The CDR3 extends over 15 amino acids. The trim removed 4 bases at V and 3 bases at J, leaving 6 bases unmatched. CDR3 loop: CASSQRTGETDTQYF. CDR3 sequence (DNA): TGTGCCAGCAGCCAGAGGACAGGGGAAACAGATACGCAGTATTTT. Based on the CDR3 plus reference TRBV9 and TRBJ2-3, the full variable domain is DSGVTQTPKHLITATGQRVTLRCSPRSGDLSVYWYQQSLDQGLQFLIQYYNGEERAKGNILERFSAQQFPDLHSELNLSSLELGDSALYFCASSQRTGETDTQYFGPGTRLTVL.

The CDR3 nucleotides read TGTGCCAGCAGTGAATATCAGGTGAATGAGCAGTTCTTC. Its protein is CASSEYQVNEQFF. V usage is TRBV25-1 and J usage is TRBJ2-1; unclear D gene. The germline V gene has CDR1 MGHDK and CDR2 SYGVNS. CDR3 size: 13 residues. Trimming took off 0 bases at V and 7 bases at J, with 7 bases between the two ends. The complete variable domain, with remaining parts taken from reference TRBV25-1 and TRBJ2-1, reads EADIYQTPRYLVIGTGKKITLECSQTMGHDKMYWYQQDPGMELHLIHYSYGVNSTEKGDLSSESTVSRIRTEHFPLTLESARPSHTSQYLCASSEYQVNEQFFGPGTRLTVL.

Worth noting for this clone: The same CDR3 arises from other DNA sequences in this sample as well. The CDR3 DNA reads TGTGCCAGCAGCGTGACAGGGTCAAATCAGCCCCAGCATTTT. It codes for CASSVTGSNQPQHF. This rearrangement joins TRBV9 to TRBJ1-5; TRBD1 agrees at 7 bases. This CDR3 is built from 14 residues. Germline values: CDR1 SGDLS, CDR2 YYNGEE. J gave up 4 bases and V 2 bases, and 3 bases lay outside the gene matches.

The chain employs TRBV4-2 and TRBJ1-1, with unresolved D. V was cut by 4 bases and J by 7 bases, with 13 bases left in between. Germline V lookup: CDR1 LGHNA, CDR2 YNFKEQ. The CDR3 sequence is 13 residues long. The CDR3 DNA reads as TGTGCCAGCAGCCTATCCAGAGACTTTGAAGCTTTCTTT. It yields the protein CASSLSRDFEAFF.

The chain is built from TRBV7-9 and TRBJ2-3; D perhaps matches TRBD2 (7 bases). Between the trimmed V and J ends, which lost 1 base and 2 bases, there was a span of 22 bases. Germline CDR1 and CDR2: SEHNR and FQNEAQ (reference sequence). This CDR3 is built from 19 residues. For the CDR3, the DNA is TGTGCCAGCAGCTTAGAAGGCGGGGGCCGCCTGACCCACACAGATACGCAGTATTTT. This encodes CASSLEGGGRLTHTDTQYF.

V is TRBV30 and J is TRBJ2-2; D remains ambiguous. Germline V gene lookup returns CDR1 GTSNPN and CDR2 SVGIG (reference sequence). V was cut by 2 bases and J by 2 bases, with 9 bases left in between. CDR3 length: 14 amino acids. The CDR3 DNA reads TGTGCCTGGAGTCCCACAAGAAACACCGGGGAGCTGTTTTTT. This translates into CAWSPTRNTGELFF.

The chain is built from TRBV2 and TRBJ2-5, with TRBD1 matching 9 bases. There are 15 residues in the CDR3. Germline lookup yields CDR1 SNHLY and CDR2 FYNNEI. V lost 4 bases to trimming and J lost 5 bases; unmatched junction nucleotides: 8. CDR3 sequence reads: CASSATGGSRETQYF. DNA for the CDR3: TGTGCCAGCAGTGCCACAGGGGGCAGTCGGGAGACCCAGTACTTC.

The rearrangement links TRBV5-1 to TRBJ1-1; perhaps TRBD1 as D (5 bases). V was shortened by 5 bases and J by 6 bases, with 17 bases between the two germline ends. Germline-derived CDR1 and CDR2 are SGHRS and YFSETQ. CDR3 length equals 14 residues. CDR3 bases: TGCGCCAGCAGGTCGATGGGGGGTAGCCCTGAAGCTTTCTTT. Translating gives CASRSMGGSPEAFF.

The chain couples TRBV19 to TRBJ1-1; D gene uncertain. CDR3 length: 14 amino acids. V shed 0 bases and J shed 3 bases, with 8 bases lying between them. Germline V gene sequence: CDR1 LNHDA, CDR2 SQIVND (reference sequence). The DNA of the CDR3 is TGTGCCAGTAGTATAGATCGGTTGGACACTGAAGCTTTCTTT. It yields the protein CASSIDRLDTEAFF.

This chain uses TRBV9 with TRBJ1-2, with unresolved D. This CDR3 is 14 amino acids long. Per the germline V gene, CDR1 is SGDLS and CDR2 is YYNGEE. V shed 0 bases and J shed 4 bases, with 10 bases lying between them. The CDR3 reads CASSVVSGSYGYTF. The CDR3 bases are TGTGCCAGCAGCGTAGTTTCGGGGTCCTATGGCTACACCTTC.